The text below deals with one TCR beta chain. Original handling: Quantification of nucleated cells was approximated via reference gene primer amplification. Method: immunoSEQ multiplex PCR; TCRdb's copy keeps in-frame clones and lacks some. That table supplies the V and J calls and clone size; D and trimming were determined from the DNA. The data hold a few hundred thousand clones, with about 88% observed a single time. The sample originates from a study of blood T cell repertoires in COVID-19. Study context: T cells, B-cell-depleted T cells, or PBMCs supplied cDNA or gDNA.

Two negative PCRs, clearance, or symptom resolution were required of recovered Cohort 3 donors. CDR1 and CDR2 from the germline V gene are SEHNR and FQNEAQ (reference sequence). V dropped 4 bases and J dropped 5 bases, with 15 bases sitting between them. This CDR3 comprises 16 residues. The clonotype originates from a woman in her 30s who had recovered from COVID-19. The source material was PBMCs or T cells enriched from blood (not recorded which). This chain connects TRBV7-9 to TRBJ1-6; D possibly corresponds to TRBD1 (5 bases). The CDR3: CASSSRGTGDNSPLHF. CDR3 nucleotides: TGTGCCAGCAGCTCCAGAGGGACGGGGGATAATTCACCCCTCCACTTT.